This record looks at one T cell receptor beta chain sequence and its context. Its target is unknown. Second doses at about 4 or about 12 weeks were pooled. Here immunoSEQ multiplex PCR was the method, and the copy in TCRdb shows in-frame clones only, minus some. This sample carries 200,000 or so clones, under 95% of them seen once, and the ten largest clones take roughly 0.99%. This record belongs to a study of T cell responses to AZD1222 COVID-19 vaccine. The germline V gene has CDR1 MRHNA and CDR2 SNTAGT. The V end was cut by 0 bases, the J end by 0 bases, with 14 bases between. The CDR3 consists of 17 residues. Findings and limits, study-wide: Unmutated variant regions are reportedly targeted by nearly half of spike-specific TCRs.

The gene calls are TRBV6-4 and TRBJ1-1; D unclear. The starting material was peripheral blood, obtained 28 days after the second AZD1222 dose. The TCR originated in an adult who received the AZD1222 COVID-19 vaccine. The CDR3 DNA reads as TGTGCCAGCAGTGACTCGGTCATAGATATGTTGAACACTGAAGCTTTCTTT. Protein sequence: CASSDSVIDMLNTEAFF.